The entry below describes one T cell receptor beta chain. Antigen specificity is unknown. Assay used: immunoSEQ multiplex PCR; TCRdb lists only in-frame clones, some missing. The data show under 70,000 clones, more than 65% seen once. The data originate from a study of T cell responses to AZD1222 COVID-19 vaccine. Study results and caveats: Vaccination with two AZD1222 doses was followed by a rise in Spike-specific TCR breadth and depth.

CDR3 length: 15 amino acids. The V gene end was trimmed by 4 bases and the J gene end by 10 bases; junction bases not matched to a gene: 10. Germline V gene lookup returns CDR1 LGHNA and CDR2 YSLEER. This sequence originates from an adult in good health. The chain uses TRBV4-3 and TRBJ2-1, with TRBD2 matching 10 bases. Sequenced here: peripheral blood, sampled on day 0 of MenACWY control vaccination. This chain's CDR3 is CASSPLLAGTEEQFF. The CDR3 nucleotides read TGCGCCAGCAGCCCACTACTAGCGGGGACGGAGGAGCAGTTCTTC.